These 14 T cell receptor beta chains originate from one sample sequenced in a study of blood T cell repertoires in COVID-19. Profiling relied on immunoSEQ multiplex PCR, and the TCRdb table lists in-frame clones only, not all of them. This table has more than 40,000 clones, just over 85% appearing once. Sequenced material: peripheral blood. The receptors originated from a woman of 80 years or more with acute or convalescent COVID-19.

CDR3 residues: CASSIRTPAAKNIQYF. The CDR3 coding sequence is TGTGCCAGTAGTATTCGGACACCAGCAGCCAAAAACATTCAGTACTTC. The V and J genes are TRBV19 and TRBJ2-4; tentative D call: TRBD1 (5 bases). V lost 3 bases to trimming and J lost 0 bases, with 12 bases between them. In germline, CDR1 is LNHDA, CDR2 SQIVND (reference sequence). This CDR3 has 16 amino acids.

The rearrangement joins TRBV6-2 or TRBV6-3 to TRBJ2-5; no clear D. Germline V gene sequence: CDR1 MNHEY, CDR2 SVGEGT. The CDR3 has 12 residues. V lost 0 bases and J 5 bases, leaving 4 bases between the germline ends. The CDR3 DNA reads TGTGCCAGCAGTTACTCCGGGGAGACCCAGTACTTC. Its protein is CASSYSGETQYF.

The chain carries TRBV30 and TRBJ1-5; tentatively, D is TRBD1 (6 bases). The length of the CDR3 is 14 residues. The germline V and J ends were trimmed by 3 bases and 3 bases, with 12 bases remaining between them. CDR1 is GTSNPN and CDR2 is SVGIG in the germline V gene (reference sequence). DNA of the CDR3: TGTGCCTGGAGGGGGGGGACACTCAATCAGCCCCAGCATTTT. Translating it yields CAWRGGTLNQPQHF.

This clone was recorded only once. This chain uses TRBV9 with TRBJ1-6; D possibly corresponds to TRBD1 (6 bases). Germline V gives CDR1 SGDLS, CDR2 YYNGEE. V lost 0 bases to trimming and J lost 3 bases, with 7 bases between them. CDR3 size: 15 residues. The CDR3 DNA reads TGTGCCAGCAGCGTAGAGGGACACTATAATTCACCCCTCCACTTT. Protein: CASSVEGHYNSPLHF.

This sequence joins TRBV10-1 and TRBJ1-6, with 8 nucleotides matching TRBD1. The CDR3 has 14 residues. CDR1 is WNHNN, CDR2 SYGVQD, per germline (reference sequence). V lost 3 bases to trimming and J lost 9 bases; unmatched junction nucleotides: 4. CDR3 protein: CASSEGQGLSPLHF. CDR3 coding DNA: TGCGCCAGCAGTGAAGGACAGGGACTTTCACCCCTCCACTTT.

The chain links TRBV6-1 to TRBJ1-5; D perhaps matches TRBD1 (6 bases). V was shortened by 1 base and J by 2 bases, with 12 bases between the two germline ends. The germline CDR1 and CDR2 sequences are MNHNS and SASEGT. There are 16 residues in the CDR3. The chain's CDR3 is CASSEVGGRGNQPQHF. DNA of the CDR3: TGTGCCAGCAGTGAAGTTGGGGGCAGAGGCAATCAGCCCCAGCATTTT.

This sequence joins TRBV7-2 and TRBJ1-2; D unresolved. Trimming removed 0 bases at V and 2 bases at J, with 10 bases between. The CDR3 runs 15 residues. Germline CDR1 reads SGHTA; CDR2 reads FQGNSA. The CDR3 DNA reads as TGTGCCAGCAGCTTAGCGACGAGGGTAAACTATGGCTACACCTTC. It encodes CASSLATRVNYGYTF.

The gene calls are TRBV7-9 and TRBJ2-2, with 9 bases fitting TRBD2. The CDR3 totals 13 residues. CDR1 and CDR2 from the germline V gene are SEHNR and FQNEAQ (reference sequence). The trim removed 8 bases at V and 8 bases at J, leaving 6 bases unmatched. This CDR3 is CASEAGGPGELFF. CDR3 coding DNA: TGTGCCAGCGAGGCGGGGGGGCCGGGGGAGCTGTTTTTT.

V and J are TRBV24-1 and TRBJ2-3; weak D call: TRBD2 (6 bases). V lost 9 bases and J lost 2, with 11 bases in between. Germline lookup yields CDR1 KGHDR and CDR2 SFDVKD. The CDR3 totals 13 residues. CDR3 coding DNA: TGTGCCACCGGAGGGAATTCCACAGATACGCAGTATTTT. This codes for CATGGNSTDTQYF.

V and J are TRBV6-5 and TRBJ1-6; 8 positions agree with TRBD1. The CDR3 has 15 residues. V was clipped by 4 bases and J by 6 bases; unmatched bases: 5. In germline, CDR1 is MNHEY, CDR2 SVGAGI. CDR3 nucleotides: TGTGCCAGCAGTTTTCAGGGGGCTGGTAATTCACCCCTCCACTTT. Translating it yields CASSFQGAGNSPLHF.

The DNA for the CDR3 is TGTGCCACCCACGGGGGTTCCTCGAGGCCCGGCTACACCTTC. This encodes CATHGGSSRPGYTF. The rearrangement links TRBV19 to TRBJ1-2; a possible D gene is TRBD1 (5 bases). The CDR3 sequence is 14 residues long. Trimming took 10 bases from V and 8 from J, leaving 23 bases between them. Germline assignment: CDR1 LNHDA and CDR2 SQIVND (reference sequence).

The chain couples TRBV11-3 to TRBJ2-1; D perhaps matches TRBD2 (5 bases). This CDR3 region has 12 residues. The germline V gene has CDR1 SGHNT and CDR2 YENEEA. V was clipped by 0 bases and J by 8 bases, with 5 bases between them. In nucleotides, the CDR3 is TGTGCCAGCAGCTTAGATAGCGATGAGCAGTTCTTC. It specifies CASSLDSDEQFF.

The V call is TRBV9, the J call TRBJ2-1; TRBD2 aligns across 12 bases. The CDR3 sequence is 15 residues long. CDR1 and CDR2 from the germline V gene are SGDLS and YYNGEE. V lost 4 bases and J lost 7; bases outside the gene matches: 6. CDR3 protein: CASSPSGGAGNEQFF. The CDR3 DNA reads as TGTGCCAGCAGCCCTAGCGGGGGGGCTGGAAATGAGCAGTTCTTC.

The CDR3 DNA sequence: TGCGCCAGCAGCTCGGGACAGCTGAACACTGAAGCTTTCTTT. Its protein is CASSSGQLNTEAFF. The chain couples TRBV5-1 to TRBJ1-1; 7 positions agree with TRBD1. Germline V CDR1 and CDR2: SGHRS, YFSETQ. The CDR3 has 14 amino acids. Germline trimming cut 3 bases from V and 0 bases from J; bases unmatched to any gene: 2.